The 29 T cell receptor beta chains below were found in one sample sequenced in a study of T cell responses to AZD1222 COVID-19 vaccine. Produced via immunoSEQ multiplex PCR; TCRdb's table is partial and in-frame only. The table lists 150,000 to 160,000 clones, 90% of them singletons. The sample here was peripheral blood, taken on day 0 of AZD1222 vaccination. All receptors derive from an adult in good health.

V gene TRBV5-4 combines with J gene TRBJ2-7; tentative D call: TRBD1 (5 bases). Germline V gives CDR1 SGHNT, CDR2 YYREEE (reference sequence). This CDR3 comprises 13 residues. V shed 4 bases and J shed 7 bases, with 15 bases lying between them. CDR3 protein: CASSQDSSGEQYF. CDR3 nucleotides: TGTGCCAGCAGCCAAGACAGCTCTGGGGAGCAGTACTTC.

The chain couples TRBV28 to TRBJ1-3, with D tentatively TRBD1 (6 bases). With 6 bases removed from V and 4 bases from J, the gap between germline ends came to 16 bases. CDR1 MDHEN and CDR2 SYDVKM come from the germline V gene. This CDR3 is built from 15 residues. The CDR3, as DNA: TGTGCCAGCAGCCGACCAGGGGCGCAAGGAAACACCATATATTTT. It encodes CASSRPGAQGNTIYF.

This clone was recorded once. This chain links TRBV20-1 with TRBJ2-5; 12 bases fit TRBD2. This CDR3 has 17 amino acids. CDR1 and CDR2 from the germline V gene are DFQATT and SNEGSKA (reference sequence). Trimming at V came to 3 bases and at J to 5 bases, leaving 13 bases not matched to a gene. The DNA of the CDR3 is TGCAGTGCTAGTCCTCAGGAGACTAGCGGGAGTACTGAGACCCAGTACTTC. Translating gives CSASPQETSGSTETQYF.

The J gene is TRBJ1-5, the V gene TRBV7-8; 7 positions match TRBD1. V lost 5 bases to trimming and J lost 0 bases; unmatched junction nucleotides: 4. The CDR3 has 15 residues. Germline V gene sequence: CDR1 SGHVS, CDR2 FQNEAQ. For the CDR3, the DNA is TGTGCCAGCAGCCGCGGGACAGTTAGCAATCAGCCCCAGCATTTT. Translating it yields CASSRGTVSNQPQHF.

J is TRBJ1-6 and V is TRBV28; D not resolved. With 7 bases removed from V and 4 bases from J, the gap between germline ends came to 14 bases. This CDR3 comprises 15 residues. Germline V gene sequence: CDR1 MDHEN, CDR2 SYDVKM. DNA for the CDR3: TGTGCCAGCACCCCTCCGAGCGGATATAATTCACCCCTCCACTTT. Encoded protein: CASTPPSGYNSPLHF.

The chain joins TRBV9 to TRBJ2-1; D gene ambiguous. The length of the CDR3 is 15 residues. CDR1 is SGDLS and CDR2 is YYNGEE in the germline V gene. V was shortened by 2 bases and J by 0 bases, with 9 bases between the two germline ends. The CDR3 reads CASSVSGYSYNEQFF. The CDR3 DNA is TGTGCCAGCAGCGTCAGTGGATACTCCTACAATGAGCAGTTCTTC.

The chain recombines TRBV15 with TRBJ2-3; D uncertain. Germline values: CDR1 LNHNV, CDR2 YYDKDF (reference sequence). V lost 0 bases to trimming and J lost 1 base, with 8 bases between them. This CDR3 comprises 15 residues. DNA of the CDR3: TGTGCCACCAGCAGAGAAATTTTCGGCACAGATACGCAGTATTTT. Its protein product is CATSREIFGTDTQYF.

The DNA for the CDR3 is TGTGCCACCAGTGATTTTATCCCGGGACAGGGCGAGCAGTTCTTC. It translates to CATSDFIPGQGEQFF. The rearrangement uses TRBV24-1 and TRBJ2-1; 9 bases match TRBD1. The CDR3 is 15 residues long. Germline CDR1 and CDR2: KGHDR and SFDVKD. V shed 1 base, J shed 10 bases, and the junction held 7 bases outside the gene matches.

J is TRBJ2-7 and V is TRBV18; TRBD2 matches at 14 bases. Germline CDR1 reads KGHSH; CDR2 reads LQKENI. This CDR3 is 18 amino acids long. The V segment lost 2 bases and the J segment 0 bases; nucleotides outside the gene matches: 6. As DNA, the CDR3 is TGTGCCAGCTCACCATGGCGGACTAGCGGGAGGAGCTCCTACGAGCAGTACTTC. This codes for CASSPWRTSGRSSYEQYF.

CDR3 protein: CASSILGGYEQYF. The CDR3 nucleotides read TGTGCCAGTAGTATCTTAGGGGGCTACGAGCAGTACTTC. The rearrangement uses TRBV19 and TRBJ2-7; D perhaps matches TRBD1 (6 bases). Germline CDR1 LNHDA, CDR2 SQIVND (reference sequence). This CDR3 has 13 residues. The V end was cut by 3 bases, the J end by 3 bases, with 9 bases between.

Notes on this clone: The sample holds other DNA sequences that translate to the same CDR3. The CDR3 bases are TGTGCCAGCAGCTTAGCGGGAGAAGGAACAGATACGCAGTATTTT. As protein: CASSLAGEGTDTQYF. V is TRBV11-3 and J is TRBJ2-3; D is possibly TRBD2 (6 bases). This CDR3 has 15 amino acids. The V end lost 1 base, the J end lost 3 bases, and 11 bases lay between the germline ends. In germline, CDR1 is SGHNT, CDR2 YENEEA.

This chain links TRBV6-2 or TRBV6-3 with TRBJ2-2; TRBD2 agrees at 9 bases. The CDR3 length is 17 residues. Looked up from germline, CDR1 is MNHEY and CDR2 is SVGEGT. V shed 5 bases, J shed 0 bases, and the junction held 7 bases outside the gene matches. The CDR3 nucleotides are TGTGCCAGCAGTACCCCCGGGACTAGCCCGAACACCGGGGAGCTGTTTTTT. It codes for CASSTPGTSPNTGELFF.

Written as DNA, the CDR3 is TGTGCCAGTAGGACCGGGCCTCTGAACACCGGGGAGCTGTTTTTT. This codes for CASRTGPLNTGELFF. J is TRBJ2-2 and V is TRBV19; D is undetermined. This CDR3 is 15 amino acids long. Germline V gives CDR1 LNHDA, CDR2 SQIVND (reference sequence). Trimming left V 6 bases short and J 1 base short, with 12 bases between.

Regarding this clone: The sample holds other DNA sequences that translate to the same CDR3. The genes are TRBV11-3 and TRBJ2-3, with D perhaps matching TRBD2 (6 bases). The CDR3 runs to 15 residues. V dropped 1 base and J dropped 3 bases, with 11 bases sitting between them. CDR1 and CDR2 from the germline V gene are SGHNT and YENEEA. In nucleotides, the CDR3 is TGTGCCAGCAGCTTAGCGGGAGAGGGGACAGATACGCAGTATTTT. Translation: CASSLAGEGTDTQYF.

The V gene is TRBV6-2 or TRBV6-3, the J gene TRBJ1-5, with unresolved D. The CDR3 consists of 15 residues. Germline CDR1 is MNHEY and CDR2 is SVGEGT. Trimming pared 2 bases from V and 0 bases from J, leaving 8 bases between. The CDR3, as DNA: TGTGCCAGCAGTTACGAGTTTTATAGCAATCAGCCCCAGCATTTT. This codes for CASSYEFYSNQPQHF.

V gene TRBV29-1 combines with J gene TRBJ1-1, with no clear D. Germline CDR1 and CDR2: SQVTM and ANQGSEA. CDR3 length equals 12 residues. The germline V and J ends were trimmed by 4 bases and 1 base, with 7 bases remaining between them. CDR3 in DNA: TGCAGCGTTGTGCCGGGGAACACTGAAGCTTTCTTT. Protein product: CSVVPGNTEAFF.

The V gene is TRBV4-1, the J gene TRBJ1-1, with D unresolved. The germline V and J ends were trimmed by 1 base and 5 bases, with 14 bases remaining between them. Germline V gene sequence: CDR1 MGHRA, CDR2 YSYEKL. The CDR3 runs to 15 residues. The DNA for the CDR3 is TGCGCCAGCAGCCAAGTTTCTACCGCCGGGACTGAAGCTTTCTTT. Encoded protein: CASSQVSTAGTEAFF.

This chain connects TRBV27 to TRBJ1-1, with D hard to call. The CDR3 totals 18 residues. Trimming left V 0 bases short and J 1 base short, with 18 bases between. Germline V gives CDR1 MNHEY, CDR2 SMNVEV (reference sequence). CDR3: CASSLSAGYIIRNTEAFF. CDR3 bases: TGTGCCAGCAGTTTATCGGCGGGATACATAATTAGGAACACTGAAGCTTTCTTT.

The chain uses TRBV6-2 or TRBV6-3 and TRBJ2-1; 12 bases are shared with TRBD2. Germline assignment: CDR1 MNHEY and CDR2 SVGEGT. The CDR3 is 19 amino acids. Unmatched junction bases numbered 12, after V lost 4 bases and J lost 2 bases. CDR3 DNA: TGTGCCAGCAGTTCTGATTCTATCCTAGCGGGAGGGGCCTACAATGAGCAGTTCTTC. Its translation: CASSSDSILAGGAYNEQFF.

This clone showed up just once. This sequence joins TRBV2 and TRBJ2-7; D is unresolved. Per the germline V gene, CDR1 is SNHLY and CDR2 is FYNNEI. V was shortened by 3 bases and J by 1 base, with 16 bases between the two germline ends. The length of the CDR3 is 16 residues. CDR3 residues: CASSETPLGYSYEQYF. The DNA for the CDR3 is TGTGCCAGCAGTGAGACTCCGTTAGGATATTCCTACGAGCAGTACTTC.

This chain links TRBV24-1 with TRBJ2-5; unclear D gene. Trimming left V 1 base short and J 2 bases short, with 19 bases between. Per the germline V gene, CDR1 is KGHDR and CDR2 is SFDVKD. The CDR3 spans 18 residues. The CDR3 reads CATSDLVGGPTIQETQYF. Written as DNA, the CDR3 is TGTGCCACCAGTGATTTAGTTGGTGGGCCTACCATTCAAGAGACCCAGTACTTC.

This chain joins TRBV6-2 or TRBV6-3 and TRBJ2-2; D is perhaps TRBD2 (6 bases). Trimming left V 0 bases short and J 5 bases short, with 13 bases between. The germline V gene has CDR1 MNHEY and CDR2 SVGEGT. This CDR3 spans 16 amino acids. CDR3 bases: TGTGCCAGCAGTTACTCGGGACGGGGGAGGACCGGGGAGCTGTTTTTT. Its protein is CASSYSGRGRTGELFF.

The table lists this clone with a count of one. The V call is TRBV4-3, the J call TRBJ2-2, with D perhaps matching TRBD1 or TRBD2 (5 bases each). The CDR3 covers 16 residues. Looked up from germline, CDR1 is LGHNA and CDR2 is YSLEER. Trimming removed 0 bases from V and 4 bases from J, with 12 bases in between. The CDR3 protein is CASSQDGAGSTGELFF. The CDR3, as DNA: TGCGCCAGCAGCCAAGATGGGGCAGGGAGCACCGGGGAGCTGTTTTTT.

This clone was seen only once. The same CDR3 is also encoded by other DNA sequences in this sample. J is TRBJ2-7 and V is TRBV28; the D gene is possibly TRBD2 (5 bases). The CDR3 has 12 residues. Germline lookup yields CDR1 MDHEN and CDR2 SYDVKM. Trimming cost V 2 bases and J 4 bases, with 6 bases left between them. CDR3 residues: CASSLSGYEQYF. CDR3 DNA: TGTGCCAGCAGTTTAAGCGGATACGAGCAGTACTTC.

The chain uses TRBV7-8 and TRBJ2-7; D is possibly TRBD2 (6 bases). Germline CDR1 SGHVS, CDR2 FQNEAQ. CDR3 size: 16 residues. With 0 bases removed from V and 3 bases from J, the gap between germline ends came to 15 bases. The CDR3 loop reads CASSLAWLASSYEQYF. As DNA, the CDR3 is TGTGCCAGCAGCTTAGCGTGGCTAGCGTCTAGCTACGAGCAGTACTTC.

This clone is a singleton in its sample. V usage is TRBV12-3 or TRBV12-4 and J usage is TRBJ2-2; a possible D gene is TRBD1 (6 bases). This CDR3 has 12 amino acids. Trimming pared 6 bases from V and 13 bases from J, leaving 15 bases between. The CDR3 coding sequence is TGTGCCAGCAGCTCGGGACATAAGGCGCTGTTTTTT. Protein sequence: CASSSGHKALFF.

V and J are TRBV24-1 and TRBJ2-2; 8 nucleotides line up with TRBD1. The CDR3 is 16 amino acids. Losses at the gene ends were 2 bases for V and 1 base for J; bases not matched to a gene: 2. Per germline, CDR1 KGHDR and CDR2 SFDVKD. This CDR3 is CATSDSGTGNTGELFF. CDR3 in DNA: TGTGCCACCAGTGATTCTGGGACAGGGAACACCGGGGAGCTGTTTTTT.

J is TRBJ2-7 and V is TRBV28; the D call may be TRBD1 or TRBD2 (5 bases each). The V end was cut by 5 bases, the J end by 5 bases, with 13 bases between. CDR3 length: 13 residues. Per germline, CDR1 MDHEN and CDR2 SYDVKM. The CDR3 region is CASSLGGVHEQYF. The CDR3 nucleotides are TGTGCCAGCAGTCTTGGGGGAGTCCACGAGCAGTACTTC.

The V and J genes are TRBV28 and TRBJ1-2; the match to TRBD1 covers 7 bases. CDR3 length: 14 amino acids. Per the germline V gene, CDR1 is MDHEN and CDR2 is SYDVKM. V dropped 5 bases and J dropped 0; count of bases not matched to a gene: 3. Here the CDR3 DNA reads TGTGCCAGCAGTCCGGGACAGACTAACTATGGCTACACCTTC. Residues: CASSPGQTNYGYTF.